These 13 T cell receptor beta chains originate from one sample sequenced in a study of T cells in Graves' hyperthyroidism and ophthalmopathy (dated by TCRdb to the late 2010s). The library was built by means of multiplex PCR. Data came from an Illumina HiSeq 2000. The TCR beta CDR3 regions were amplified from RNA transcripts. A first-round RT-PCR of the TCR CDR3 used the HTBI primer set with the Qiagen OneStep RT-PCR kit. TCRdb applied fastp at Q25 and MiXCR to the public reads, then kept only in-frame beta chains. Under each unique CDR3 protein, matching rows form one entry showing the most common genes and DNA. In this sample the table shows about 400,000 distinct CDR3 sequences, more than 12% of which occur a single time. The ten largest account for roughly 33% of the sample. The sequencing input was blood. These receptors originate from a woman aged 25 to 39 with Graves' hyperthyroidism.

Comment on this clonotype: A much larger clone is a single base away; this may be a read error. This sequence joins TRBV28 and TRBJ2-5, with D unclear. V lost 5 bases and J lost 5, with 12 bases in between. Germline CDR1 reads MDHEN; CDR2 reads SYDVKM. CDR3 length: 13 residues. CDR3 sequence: CASSAPESETQYF. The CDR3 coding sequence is TGTGCCAGCAGTGCCCCAGAAAGTGAGACCCAGTACTTC.

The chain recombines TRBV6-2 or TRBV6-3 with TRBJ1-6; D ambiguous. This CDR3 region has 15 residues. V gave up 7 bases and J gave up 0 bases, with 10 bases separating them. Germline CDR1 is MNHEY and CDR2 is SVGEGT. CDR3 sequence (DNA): TGTGCCAGCATCGGCGGGAGCTCCTATAATTCACCCCTCCACTTT. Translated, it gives CASIGGSSYNSPLHF.

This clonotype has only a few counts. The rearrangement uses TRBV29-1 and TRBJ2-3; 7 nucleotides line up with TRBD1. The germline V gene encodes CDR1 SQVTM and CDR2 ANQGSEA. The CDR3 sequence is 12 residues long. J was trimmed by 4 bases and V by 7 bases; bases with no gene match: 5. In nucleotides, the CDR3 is TGCAGCGGAGACAGGGTTGCAGATACGCAGTATTTT. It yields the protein CSGDRVADTQYF.

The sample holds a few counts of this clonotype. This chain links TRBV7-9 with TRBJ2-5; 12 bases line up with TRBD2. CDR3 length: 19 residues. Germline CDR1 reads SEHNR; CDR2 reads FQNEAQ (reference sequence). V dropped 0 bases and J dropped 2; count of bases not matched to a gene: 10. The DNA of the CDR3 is TGTGCCAGCAGCTTAGCCGGGACTAGCGGGCCCTGGGATCAAGAGACCCAGTACTTC. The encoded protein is CASSLAGTSGPWDQETQYF.

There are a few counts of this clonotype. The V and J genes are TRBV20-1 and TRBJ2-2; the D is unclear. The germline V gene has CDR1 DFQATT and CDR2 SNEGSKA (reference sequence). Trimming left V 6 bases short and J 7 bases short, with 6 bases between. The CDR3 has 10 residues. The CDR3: CSAGSGELFF. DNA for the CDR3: TGCAGTGCGGGTAGCGGGGAGCTGTTTTTT.

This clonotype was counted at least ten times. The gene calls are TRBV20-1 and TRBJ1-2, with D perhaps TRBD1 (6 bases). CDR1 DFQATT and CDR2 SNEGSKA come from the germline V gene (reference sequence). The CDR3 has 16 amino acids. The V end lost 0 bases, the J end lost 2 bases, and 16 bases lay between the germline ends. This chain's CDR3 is CSARDPSKGGNYGYTF. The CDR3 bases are TGCAGTGCTAGAGATCCTTCGAAGGGGGGCAACTATGGCTACACCTTC.

CDR3 loop: CASSAHGRVGDNEQFF. The CDR3 DNA is TGTGCCAGCAGTGCCCACGGGAGGGTGGGAGACAATGAGCAGTTCTTC. The chain recombines TRBV25-1 with TRBJ2-1, with 8 bases identical to TRBD2. This CDR3 is 16 amino acids long. Looked up from germline, CDR1 is MGHDK and CDR2 is SYGVNS. V shed 4 bases and J 5 bases; nucleotides not matched to a gene: 10.

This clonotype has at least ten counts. This CDR3 is CAISVQGQGLLYEQYF. For the CDR3, the DNA is TGTGCCATCAGTGTTCAGGGACAGGGCTTGTTGTACGAGCAGTACTTC. The V gene is TRBV10-3, the J gene TRBJ2-7; TRBD1 aligns across 9 bases. CDR1 and CDR2 (germline): ENHRY, SYGVKD. The CDR3 has 16 amino acids. With V trimmed by 4 bases and J by 4 bases, 11 bases remained unmatched.

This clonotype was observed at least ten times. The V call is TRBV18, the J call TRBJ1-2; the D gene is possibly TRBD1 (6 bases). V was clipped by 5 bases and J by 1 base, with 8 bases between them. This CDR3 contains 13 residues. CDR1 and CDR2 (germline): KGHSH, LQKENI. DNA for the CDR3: TGTGCCAGCTCAGGACAGAATAACTATGGCTACACCTTC. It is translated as CASSGQNNYGYTF.

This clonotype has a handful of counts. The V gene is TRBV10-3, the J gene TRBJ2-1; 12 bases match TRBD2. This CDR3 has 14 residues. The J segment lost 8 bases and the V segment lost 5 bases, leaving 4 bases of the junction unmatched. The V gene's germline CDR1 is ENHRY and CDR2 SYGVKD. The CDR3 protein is CAISRLAGVDEQFF. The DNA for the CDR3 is TGTGCCATCAGTCGACTAGCGGGAGTTGATGAGCAGTTCTTC.

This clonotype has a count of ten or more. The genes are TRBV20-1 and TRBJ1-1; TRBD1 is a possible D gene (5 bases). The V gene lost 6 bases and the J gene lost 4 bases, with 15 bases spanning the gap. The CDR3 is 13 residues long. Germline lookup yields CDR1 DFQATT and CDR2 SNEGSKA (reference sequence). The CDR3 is CSALLRGITEAFF. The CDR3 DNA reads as TGCAGTGCCCTCCTCCGGGGGATCACTGAAGCTTTCTTT.

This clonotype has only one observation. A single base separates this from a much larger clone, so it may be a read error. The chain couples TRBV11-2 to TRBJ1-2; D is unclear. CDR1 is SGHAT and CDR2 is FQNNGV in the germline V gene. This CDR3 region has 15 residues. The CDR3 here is CASGLWRNTNYGYTF. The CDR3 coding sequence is TGTGCCAGCGGCTTGTGGCGGAATACTAACTATGGCTACACCTTC. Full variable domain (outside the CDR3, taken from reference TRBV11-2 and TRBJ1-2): EAGVAQSPRYKIIEKRQSVAFWCNPISGHATLYWYQQILGQGPKLLIQFQNNGVVDDSQLPKDRFSAERLKGVDSTLKIQPAKLEDSAVYLCASGLWRNTNYGYTFGSGTRLTVV.

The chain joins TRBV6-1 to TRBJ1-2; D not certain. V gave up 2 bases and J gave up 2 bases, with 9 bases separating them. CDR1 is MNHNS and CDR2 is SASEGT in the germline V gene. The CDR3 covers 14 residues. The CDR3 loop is CASSESRGNYGYTF. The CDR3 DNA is TGTGCCAGCAGTGAATCAAGAGGGAACTATGGCTACACCTTC.